This T cell receptor (beta chain) was retrieved from a study of T cell responses to AZD1222 COVID-19 vaccine. Study context: Pooling of second doses given at about 4 or about 12 weeks was done.

Sequencing was performed with immunoSEQ multiplex PCR; in TCRdb, only in-frame clones are kept and a portion is missing. The sample has just over 60,000 clones; around three quarters are singletons. A note on this clone: What it binds is unknown.

Study findings and constraints: Seropositivity was recorded at baseline in only a handful of AZD1222 recipients. Possibly, clonal diversity was underestimated; donors were largely white British and included more females.

Trimming took 6 bases from V and 5 from J; bases not matched to a gene: 7. The germline V gene encodes CDR1 LNHDA and CDR2 SQIVND (reference sequence). CDR3 length: 14 amino acids. The receptor was derived from an adult in good health. V usage is TRBV19 and J usage is TRBJ1-5, with 7 bases lining up with TRBD1. The specimen comprised peripheral blood, sampled on day 0 of AZD1222 vaccination. The chain's CDR3 is CASSTTGPHQPQHF. The CDR3 DNA reads as TGTGCCAGTAGCACGACAGGGCCCCATCAGCCCCAGCATTTT.